This T cell receptor beta chain was retrieved from a study of blood T cell repertoires in COVID-19. Turning to the study itself: From the United States, Italy and Spain came samples of acute and convalescent COVID-19.

The CDR3 loop spans 13 amino acids. Germline values: CDR1 GTSNPN, CDR2 SVGIG (reference sequence). Between the trimmed V and J ends, which lost 1 base and 7 bases, there was a span of 13 bases. As originally analysed: Amplification of reference gene primers was used by the study to estimate nucleated cell counts. The data were produced by immunoSEQ multiplex PCR, yet TCRdb's version contains in-frame clones alone and is incomplete. V, J and clone size reflect that table, while D and trimming were determined from the DNA. The sample lists approximately 100,000 clones, about 85% occurring once. The TCR comes from a man at least 80 years old with acute or convalescent COVID-19. The sample comprised peripheral blood. V usage is TRBV30 and J usage is TRBJ1-1; D is unresolved. CDR3 DNA sequence: TGTGCCTGGAGTGCGACTGTAGGCGGTGAAGCTTTCTTT. Its protein product is CAWSATVGGEAFF.